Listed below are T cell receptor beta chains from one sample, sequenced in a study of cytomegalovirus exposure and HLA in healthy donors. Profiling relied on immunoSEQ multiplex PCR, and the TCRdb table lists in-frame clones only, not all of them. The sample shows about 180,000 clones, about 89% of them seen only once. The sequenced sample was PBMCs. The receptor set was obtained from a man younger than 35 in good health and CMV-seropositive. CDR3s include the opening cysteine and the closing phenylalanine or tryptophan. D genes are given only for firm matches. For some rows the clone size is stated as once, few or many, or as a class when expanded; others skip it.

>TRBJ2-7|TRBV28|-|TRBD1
TGTGCCAGCAGTTTATACCGCGGGACAGGGATCGAGCAGTACTTC
CASSLYRGTGIEQYF
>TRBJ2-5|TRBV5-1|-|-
TGCGCCAGCAGCTCCGGTTCCGGGGAGACCCAGTACTTC
CASSSGSGETQYF
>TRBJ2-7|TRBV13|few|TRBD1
TGTGCCAGCAGCGTCGGGACAGGGCAACTCGAGCAGTACTTC
CASSVGTGQLEQYF
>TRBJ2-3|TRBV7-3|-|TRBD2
TGTGCCAGCAGCTTGGGACTAGCGGGAGGCGTCGCAGATACGCAGTATTTT
CASSLGLAGGVADTQYF
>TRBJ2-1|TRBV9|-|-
TGTGCCAGCAGCCCGAGCGCCCTCTCCTACAATGAGCAGTTCTTC
CASSPSALSYNEQFF
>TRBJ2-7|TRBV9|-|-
TGTGCCAGCAGCGTAGGGGCACAGGGCTACGAGCAGTACTTC
CASSVGAQGYEQYF
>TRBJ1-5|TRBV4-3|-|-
TGCGCCAGCAGCCAAGATGTACAGTTTAGCAATCAGCCCCAGCATTTT
CASSQDVQFSNQPQHF
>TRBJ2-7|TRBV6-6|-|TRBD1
TGTGCCAGCAGTAACACGGGACAGGGCTACGAGCAGTACTTC
CASSNTGQGYEQYF
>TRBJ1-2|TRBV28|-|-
TGTGCCAGCAATAATAACTATGGCTACACCTTC
CASNNNYGYTF
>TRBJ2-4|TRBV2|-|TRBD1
TGTGCCAGCAGTCGACAGGGAGACATTCAGTACTTC
CASSRQGDIQYF
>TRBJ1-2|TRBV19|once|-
TGTGCCAGTAGTTCTCTACAGGGAGACTATGGCTACACCTTC
CASSSLQGDYGYTF
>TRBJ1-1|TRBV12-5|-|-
TGTGCTAGTGGTTTCGGAGGGCTTACTGAAGCTTTCTTT
CASGFGGLTEAFF
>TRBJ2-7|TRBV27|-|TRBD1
TGTGCCAGCAGTCCCGGGACAGGGTTCGAGCAGTACTTC
CASSPGTGFEQYF
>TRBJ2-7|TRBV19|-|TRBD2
TGTGCCAGTAGTACCTTAGCGGGGGGCTTCGACGAGCAGTACTTC
CASSTLAGGFDEQYF
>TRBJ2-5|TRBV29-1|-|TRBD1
TGCAGCGTCCCCGGGACAGGGTATGGCCAGTACTTC
CSVPGTGYGQYF
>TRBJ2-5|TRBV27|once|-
TGTGCCAGCAGTTTAGGGGCACAGTACCAAGAGACCCAGTACTTC
CASSLGAQYQETQYF
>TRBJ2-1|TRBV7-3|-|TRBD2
TGTGCCAGCAGCGCCCTAGCGGGAGGAAGGGGAGAGCAGTTCTTC
CASSALAGGRGEQFF
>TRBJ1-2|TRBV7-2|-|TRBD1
TGTGCCAGCAGCTCGGAGGGGGCCTACTATGGCTACACCTTC
CASSSEGAYYGYTF
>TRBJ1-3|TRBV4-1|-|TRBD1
TGCGCCAGCAGCCTCGACAGGGGAGGAGGAAACACCATATATTTT
CASSLDRGGGNTIYF
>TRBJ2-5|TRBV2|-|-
TGTGCCAGCAGCTTTAACAGAATCCAAGAGACCCAGTACTTC
CASSFNRIQETQYF